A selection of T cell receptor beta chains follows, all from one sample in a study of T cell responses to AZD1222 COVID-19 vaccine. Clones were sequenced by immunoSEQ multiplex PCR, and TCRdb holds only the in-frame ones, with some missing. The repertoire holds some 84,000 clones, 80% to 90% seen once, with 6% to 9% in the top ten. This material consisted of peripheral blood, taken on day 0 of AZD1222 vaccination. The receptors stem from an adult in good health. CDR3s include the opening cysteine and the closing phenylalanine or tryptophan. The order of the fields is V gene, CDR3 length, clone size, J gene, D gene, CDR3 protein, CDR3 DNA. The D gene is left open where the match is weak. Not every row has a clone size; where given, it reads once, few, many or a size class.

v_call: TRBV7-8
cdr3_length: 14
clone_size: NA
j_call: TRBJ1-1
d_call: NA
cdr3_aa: CASSQSGLGTEAFF
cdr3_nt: TGTGCCAGCAGCCAAAGCGGTCTGGGGACTGAAGCTTTCTTT

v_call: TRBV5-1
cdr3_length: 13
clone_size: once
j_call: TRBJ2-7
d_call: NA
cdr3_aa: CASSSESPYEQYF
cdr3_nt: TGCGCCAGCAGTAGCGAATCGCCCTACGAGCAGTACTTC

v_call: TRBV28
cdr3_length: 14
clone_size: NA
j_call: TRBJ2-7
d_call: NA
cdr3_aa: CASSSQRSSYEQYF
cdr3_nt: TGTGCCAGCAGTTCCCAGCGGAGCTCCTACGAGCAGTACTTC

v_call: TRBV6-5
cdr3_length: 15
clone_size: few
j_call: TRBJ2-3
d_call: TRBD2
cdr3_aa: CASTRTSGRGDTQYF
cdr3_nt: TGTGCCAGCACCCGGACTAGCGGGAGAGGAGATACGCAGTATTTT

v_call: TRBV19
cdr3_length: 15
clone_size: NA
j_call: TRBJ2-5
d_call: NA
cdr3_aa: CASSIAVNPEETQYF
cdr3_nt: TGTGCCAGTAGTATAGCCGTTAACCCCGAAGAGACCCAGTACTTC

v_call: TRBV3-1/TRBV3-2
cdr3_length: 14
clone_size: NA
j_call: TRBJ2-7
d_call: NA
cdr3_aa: CASSHEYREGEQYF
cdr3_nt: TGTGCCAGCAGCCACGAATACAGGGAGGGCGAGCAGTACTTC

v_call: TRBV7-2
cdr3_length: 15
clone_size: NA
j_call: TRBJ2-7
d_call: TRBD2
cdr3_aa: CASSPGTSGSYEQYF
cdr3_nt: TGTGCCAGCAGCCCCGGGACTAGCGGATCATACGAGCAGTACTTC

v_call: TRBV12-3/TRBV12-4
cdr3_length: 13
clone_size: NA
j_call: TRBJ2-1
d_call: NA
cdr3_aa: CASRPTTFDEQFF
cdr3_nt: TGTGCCAGCAGACCCACGACCTTCGATGAGCAGTTCTTC

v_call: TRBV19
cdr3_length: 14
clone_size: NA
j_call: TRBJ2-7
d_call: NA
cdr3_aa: CASSSQKTVYEQYF
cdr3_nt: TGTGCCAGTAGTTCCCAGAAGACTGTGTACGAGCAGTACTTC

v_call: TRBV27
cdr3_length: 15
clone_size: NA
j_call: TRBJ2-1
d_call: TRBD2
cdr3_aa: CASSLGGRAYNEQFF
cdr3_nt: TGTGCCAGCAGTTTGGGCGGGAGGGCCTACAATGAGCAGTTCTTC

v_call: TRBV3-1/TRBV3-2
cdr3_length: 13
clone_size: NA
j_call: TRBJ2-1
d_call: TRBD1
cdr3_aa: CASSQNRGNEQFF
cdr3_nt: TGTGCCAGCAGCCAGAACAGGGGCAATGAGCAGTTCTTC

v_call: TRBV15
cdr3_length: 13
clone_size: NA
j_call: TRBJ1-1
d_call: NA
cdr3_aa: CATSSRGSTEAFF
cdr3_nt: TGTGCCACCAGCTCACGGGGGAGCACTGAAGCTTTCTTT

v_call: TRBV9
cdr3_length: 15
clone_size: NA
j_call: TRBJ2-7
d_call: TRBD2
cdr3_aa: CASSVSSAGAYEQYF
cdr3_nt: TGTGCCAGCAGCGTAAGTAGCGCGGGAGCCTACGAGCAGTACTTC

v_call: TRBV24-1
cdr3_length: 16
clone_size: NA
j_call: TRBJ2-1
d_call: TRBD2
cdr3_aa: CATSDPSGRAWDEQFF
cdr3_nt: TGTGCCACCAGTGATCCTAGCGGGAGGGCCTGGGATGAGCAGTTCTTC

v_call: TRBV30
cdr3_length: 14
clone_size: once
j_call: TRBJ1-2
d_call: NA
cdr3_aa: CAWSVHGGPYGYTF
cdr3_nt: TGTGCCTGGAGTGTACACGGGGGACCGTATGGCTACACCTTC

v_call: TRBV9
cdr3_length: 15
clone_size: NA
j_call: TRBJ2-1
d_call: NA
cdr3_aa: CASSVAGAGYNEQFF
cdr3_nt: TGTGCCAGCAGCGTAGCAGGGGCGGGATACAATGAGCAGTTCTTC

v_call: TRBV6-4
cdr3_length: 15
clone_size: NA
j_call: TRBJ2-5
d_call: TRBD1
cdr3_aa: CASSRNRGVSETQYF
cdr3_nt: TGTGCCAGCAGCCGGAACAGGGGTGTTTCAGAGACCCAGTACTTC

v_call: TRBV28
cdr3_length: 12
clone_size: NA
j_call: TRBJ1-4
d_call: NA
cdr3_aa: CASSRGNEKLFF
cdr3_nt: TGTGCCAGCAGCAGGGGCAATGAAAAACTGTTTTTT

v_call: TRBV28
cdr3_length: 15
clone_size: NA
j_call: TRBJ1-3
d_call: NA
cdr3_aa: CASSGPGSSGNTIYF
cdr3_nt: TGTGCCAGCAGTGGACCGGGCTCCTCTGGAAACACCATATATTTT

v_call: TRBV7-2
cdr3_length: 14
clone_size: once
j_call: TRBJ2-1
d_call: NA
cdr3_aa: CASSRPGPYNEQFF
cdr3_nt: TGTGCCAGCAGTCGGCCCGGCCCCTACAATGAGCAGTTCTTC

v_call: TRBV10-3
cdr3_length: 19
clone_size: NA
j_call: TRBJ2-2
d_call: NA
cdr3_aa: CAISDRGPGVEGPTGELFF
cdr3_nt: TGTGCCATCAGTGATAGGGGCCCAGGGGTCGAGGGACCGACCGGGGAGCTGTTTTTT

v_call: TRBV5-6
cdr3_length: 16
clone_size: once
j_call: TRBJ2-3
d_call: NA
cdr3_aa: CASSRRSILGTDTQYF
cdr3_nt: TGTGCCAGCAGTCGACGAAGCATTCTCGGGACAGATACGCAGTATTTT

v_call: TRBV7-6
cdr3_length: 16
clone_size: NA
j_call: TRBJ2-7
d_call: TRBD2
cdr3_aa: CASSLERRDYSDEQYF
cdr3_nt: TGTGCCAGCAGCTTAGAAAGGAGGGACTACTCCGACGAGCAGTACTTC

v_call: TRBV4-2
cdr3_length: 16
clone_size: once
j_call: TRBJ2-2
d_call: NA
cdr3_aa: CASNPSSRGPGGELFF
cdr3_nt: TGTGCCAGCAACCCCTCATCGCGGGGGCCGGGCGGGGAGCTGTTTTTT

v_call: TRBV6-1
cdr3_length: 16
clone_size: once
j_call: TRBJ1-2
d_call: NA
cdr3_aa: CASSGTGSLTNYGYTF
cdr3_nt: TGTGCCAGCAGTGGAACAGGTTCCCTTACTAACTATGGCTACACCTTC

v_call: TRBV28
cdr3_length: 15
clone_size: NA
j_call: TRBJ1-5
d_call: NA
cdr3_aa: CASSLSVGVEKPQHF
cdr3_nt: TGTGCCAGCAGTTTATCAGTAGGGGTTGAGAAGCCCCAGCATTTT

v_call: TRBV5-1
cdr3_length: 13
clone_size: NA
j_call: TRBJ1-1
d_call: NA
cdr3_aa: CASSPLKNTEAFF
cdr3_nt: TGCGCCAGCAGCCCACTCAAAAACACTGAAGCTTTCTTT

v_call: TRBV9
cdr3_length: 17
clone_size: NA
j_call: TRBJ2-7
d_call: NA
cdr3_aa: CASSPSPEGRRAYEQYF
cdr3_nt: TGTGCCAGCAGCCCTAGCCCTGAGGGGAGGCGAGCGTACGAGCAGTACTTC

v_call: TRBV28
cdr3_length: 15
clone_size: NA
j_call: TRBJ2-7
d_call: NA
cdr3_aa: CASRKDRGFYYEQYF
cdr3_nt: TGTGCCAGCAGAAAAGACAGAGGCTTCTACTACGAGCAGTACTTC